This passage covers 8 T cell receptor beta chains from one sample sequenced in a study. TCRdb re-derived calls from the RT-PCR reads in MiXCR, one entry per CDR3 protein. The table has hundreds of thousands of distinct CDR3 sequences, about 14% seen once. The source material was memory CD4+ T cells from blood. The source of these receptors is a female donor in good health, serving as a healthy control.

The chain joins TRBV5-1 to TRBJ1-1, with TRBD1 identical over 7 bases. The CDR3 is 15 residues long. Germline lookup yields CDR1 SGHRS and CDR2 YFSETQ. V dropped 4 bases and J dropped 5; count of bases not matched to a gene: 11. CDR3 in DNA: TGCGCCAGCAGCAGCGACAGGGATCTAGGTACTGAAGCTTTCTTT. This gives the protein CASSSDRDLGTEAFF.

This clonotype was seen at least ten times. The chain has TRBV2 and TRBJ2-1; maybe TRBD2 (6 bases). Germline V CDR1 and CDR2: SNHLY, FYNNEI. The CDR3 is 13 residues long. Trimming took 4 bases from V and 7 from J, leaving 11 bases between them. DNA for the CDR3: TGTGCCAGCAGTGGGGACGGGAGAAATGAGCAGTTCTTC. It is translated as CASSGDGRNEQFF.

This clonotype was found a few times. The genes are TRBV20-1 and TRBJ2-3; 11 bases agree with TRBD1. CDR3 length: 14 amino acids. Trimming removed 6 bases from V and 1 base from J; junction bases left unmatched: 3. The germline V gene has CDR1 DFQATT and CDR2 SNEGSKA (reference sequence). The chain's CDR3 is CSAEGQGGTDTQYF. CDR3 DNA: TGCAGTGCCGAGGGACAGGGGGGCACAGATACGCAGTATTTT.

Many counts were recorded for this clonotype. As DNA, the CDR3 is TGTGCCACCAGCAGAGGGGTCGTCTACTTGGGCAGGGGAGGCTACACCTTC. Its protein is CATSRGVVYLGRGGYTF. The chain has TRBV15 and TRBJ1-2, with D perhaps matching TRBD1 (6 bases). V lost 1 base to trimming and J lost 8 bases, with 23 bases between them. Germline lookup yields CDR1 LNHNV and CDR2 YYDKDF (reference sequence). This CDR3 region has 17 residues. The full variable domain, its missing parts supplied by reference TRBV15 and TRBJ1-2, is DAMVIQNPRYQVTQFGKPVTLSCSQTLNHNVMYWYQQKSSQAPKLLFHYYDKDFNNEADTPDNFQSRRPNTSFCFLDIRSPGLGDTAMYLCATSRGVVYLGRGGYTFGSGTRLTVV.

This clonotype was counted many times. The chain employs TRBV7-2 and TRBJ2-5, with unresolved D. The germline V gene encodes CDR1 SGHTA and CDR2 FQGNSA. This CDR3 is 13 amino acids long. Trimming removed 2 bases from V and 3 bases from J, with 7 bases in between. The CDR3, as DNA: TGTGCCAGCAGCTTAAATGTAAAAGAGACCCAGTACTTC. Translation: CASSLNVKETQYF. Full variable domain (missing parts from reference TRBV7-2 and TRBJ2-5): GAGVSQSPSNKVTEKGKDVELRCDPISGHTALYWYRQSLGQGLEFLIYFQGNSAPDKSGLPSDRFSAERTGGSVSTLTIQRTQQEDSAVYLCASSLNVKETQYFGPGTRLLVL.

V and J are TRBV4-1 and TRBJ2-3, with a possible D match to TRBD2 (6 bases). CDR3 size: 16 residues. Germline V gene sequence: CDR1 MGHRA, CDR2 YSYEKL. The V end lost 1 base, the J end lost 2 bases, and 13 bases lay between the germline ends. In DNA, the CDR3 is TGCGCCAGCAGCCAAGTAGGAGGACTAAACACAGATACGCAGTATTTT. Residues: CASSQVGGLNTDTQYF.

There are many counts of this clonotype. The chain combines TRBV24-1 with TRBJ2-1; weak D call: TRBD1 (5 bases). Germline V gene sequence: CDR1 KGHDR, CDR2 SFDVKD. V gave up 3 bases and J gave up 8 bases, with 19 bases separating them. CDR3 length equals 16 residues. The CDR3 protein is CATSDDRATVQDEQFF. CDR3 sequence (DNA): TGTGCCACCAGTGATGATCGGGCGACGGTACAGGATGAGCAGTTCTTC.

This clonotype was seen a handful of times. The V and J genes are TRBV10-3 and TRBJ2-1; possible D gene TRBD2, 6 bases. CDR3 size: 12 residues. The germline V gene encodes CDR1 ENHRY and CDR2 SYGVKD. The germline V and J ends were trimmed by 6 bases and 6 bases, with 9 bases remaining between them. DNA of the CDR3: TGTGCCATCAGCGGCGGGGTCAATGAGCAGTTCTTC. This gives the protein CAISGGVNEQFF.